A single sample is the source of the 20 T cell receptor beta chains below, sequenced in a study of cytomegalovirus exposure and HLA in healthy donors (dated by TCRdb to the late 2010s). Library prep was done by the immunoSEQ multiplex PCR assay. A mixture of 60 forward primers for TCR Vbeta segments and 13 reverse primers for TCR Jbeta segments was used in the multiplex PCR. TCRdb limited this immuneACCESS table to in-frame rearrangements with V and J called. A share of clones is missing; checked studies link under half to unresolved V genes, and the rest is unexplained. For this sample there are about 140,000 clones; about 80% appear just once. The ten largest clones add up to roughly 2.1% of the sample. Sequenced material: PBMCs. Receptors were obtained from a woman aged 40 to 50 in good health and CMV-seronegative.

The rearrangement uses TRBV10-2 and TRBJ1-5; 8 bases map to TRBD1. Trimming removed 5 bases from V and 0 bases from J; junction bases left unmatched: 3. The CDR3 spans 15 residues. CDR1 is WSHSY, CDR2 SAAADI, per germline. This CDR3 is CASSFGQGSNQPQHF. As DNA, the CDR3 is TGCGCCAGCAGTTTCGGACAGGGTAGCAATCAGCCCCAGCATTTT.

The V and J genes are TRBV10-1 and TRBJ1-4, with D hard to call. There are 17 residues in the CDR3. Trimming left V 2 bases short and J 2 bases short, with 15 bases between. The germline CDR1 and CDR2 sequences are WNHNN and SYGVQD (reference sequence). CDR3 in DNA: TGCGCCAGCAGTGAGAACCCCTCGAAGGAGACTAATGAAAAACTGTTTTTT. It yields the protein CASSENPSKETNEKLFF.

The chain couples TRBV28 to TRBJ1-2; TRBD1 might be the D (5 bases). This CDR3 is built from 14 residues. Germline loops: CDR1 MDHEN, CDR2 SYDVKM. The V end was cut by 5 bases, the J end by 2 bases, with 12 bases between. The CDR3 region is CASSRGSGNYGYTF. The CDR3 DNA reads as TGTGCCAGCAGTAGGGGCAGCGGGAACTATGGCTACACCTTC.

This clone was observed a handful of times. This rearrangement joins TRBV7-3 to TRBJ2-7; D perhaps matches TRBD1 (5 bases). The germline V and J ends were trimmed by 2 bases and 2 bases, with 10 bases remaining between them. CDR3 length: 14 amino acids. In germline, CDR1 is SGHTA, CDR2 FQGTGA. The CDR3 DNA sequence: TGTGCCAGCAGCTTAGCAGGGATCCCCTACGAGCAGTACTTC. It codes for CASSLAGIPYEQYF.

The chain uses TRBV10-3 and TRBJ2-1; TRBD1 matches 9 bases. The CDR3 sequence is 16 residues long. Trimming removed 1 base from V and 4 bases from J; junction bases left unmatched: 5. Germline lookup yields CDR1 ENHRY and CDR2 SYGVKD. The CDR3 sequence is CAISELTGGSYNEQFF. Here the CDR3 DNA reads TGTGCCATCAGTGAGTTAACAGGGGGCTCATACAATGAGCAGTTCTTC.

V gene TRBV2 combines with J gene TRBJ2-1, with TRBD1 matching 7 bases. The junction had 9 bases not matched to a gene; V was cut back by 3 bases and J by 4 bases. Germline V gene data show CDR1 as SNHLY and CDR2 as FYNNEI. This CDR3 spans 16 amino acids. The CDR3: CASSDDQGELYNEQFF. In DNA form, the CDR3 reads TGTGCCAGCAGTGACGACCAGGGGGAGCTTTACAATGAGCAGTTCTTC.

The chain links TRBV21-1 to TRBJ2-7; the D call in the table, TRBD2, was not verified against the DNA. TRBV21-1 is labeled a pseudogene. The CDR3 length is 14 residues. The CDR3 spells CASSKFGGDYEQYF. The CDR3 nucleotides are TGTGCCAGCAGCAAATTCGGGGGAGACTACGAGCAGTACTTC.

A few counts support this clone. The gene calls are TRBV27 and TRBJ2-5; TRBD2 agrees at 12 bases. The J call is doubtful: the DNA matches TRBJ2-7 better. This CDR3 comprises 20 residues. Germline V lookup: CDR1 MNHEY, CDR2 SMNVEV (reference sequence). The CDR3 DNA follows: TGTGCCAGCAGTTCTCTCCGGCTGACTAGCGGGAGCCCCGTCGCCTACGAGCAGTACTTC. It codes for CASSSLRLTSGSPVAYEQYF.

The CDR3 coding sequence is TGTGCCAGCAGTCCCGGGACAGGGGGCGAGCAGTACTTC. It is translated as CASSPGTGGEQYF. This chain links TRBV6-6 with TRBJ2-7; TRBD1 agrees at 11 bases. CDR3 length: 13 residues. Germline-derived CDR1 and CDR2 are MNHNY and SVGAGI (reference sequence). J was trimmed by 6 bases and V by 5 bases; bases with no gene match: 3.

V gene TRBV5-4 combines with J gene TRBJ2-5; no clear D. Germline V lookup: CDR1 SGHNT, CDR2 YYREEE (reference sequence). Trimming shortened V by 3 bases and J by 0 bases, and 9 bases separated the two germline ends. The CDR3 loop spans 14 amino acids. CDR3 in amino acids: CASSYDLNQETQYF. The CDR3, as DNA: TGTGCCAGCAGCTATGACTTAAACCAAGAGACCCAGTACTTC.

This chain connects TRBV27 to TRBJ1-1; D possibly corresponds to TRBD1 (5 bases). V lost 2 bases, J lost 1 base, and 14 bases lay in between. CDR3 length equals 16 residues. Germline CDR1 is MNHEY and CDR2 is SMNVEV (reference sequence). CDR3 sequence (DNA): TGTGCCAGCAGTTTACTGGGGGGTCTAAAGAACACTGAAGCTTTCTTT. Protein product: CASSLLGGLKNTEAFF.

V gene TRBV18 combines with J gene TRBJ2-2, with TRBD1 as a possible D gene (6 bases). V lost 2 bases and J lost 4, with 11 bases in between. Germline CDR1 is KGHSH and CDR2 is LQKENI. CDR3 length: 15 residues. CDR3 in DNA: TGTGCCAGCTCACCATTTTCAGGGGTCACCGGGGAGCTGTTTTTT. Translating it yields CASSPFSGVTGELFF.

V and J are TRBV5-4 and TRBJ1-1; weak D call: TRBD1 (5 bases). V was cut by 4 bases and J by 5 bases, with 15 bases left in between. The CDR3 loop spans 14 amino acids. Per germline, CDR1 SGHNT and CDR2 YYREEE (reference sequence). The CDR3 loop reads CASSARVPETEAFF. The DNA for the CDR3 is TGTGCCAGCAGCGCCAGGGTTCCCGAAACTGAAGCTTTCTTT.

The chain joins TRBV18 to TRBJ1-5; D possibly corresponds to TRBD1 (6 bases). CDR1 is KGHSH and CDR2 is LQKENI in the germline V gene. V was clipped by 2 bases and J by 2 bases, with 10 bases between them. The CDR3 covers 15 residues. CDR3 amino acids: CASSPSRGRNQPQHF. The CDR3, as DNA: TGTGCCAGCTCACCATCCAGGGGTCGCAATCAGCCCCAGCATTTT.

This clone appeared a single time. A read error may produce the germline difference seen at one junction end. The chain carries TRBV5-4 and TRBJ2-5, with D tentatively TRBD1 (5 bases). This CDR3 is built from 13 residues. The germline V gene has CDR1 SGHNT and CDR2 YYREEE (reference sequence). CDR3 in amino acids: CASYLKGQGTQYF. In DNA, the CDR3 is TGTGCCAGCTACCTTAAGGGGCAAGGGACCCAGTACTTC. Drawing the rest from reference TRBV5-4 and TRBJ2-5, the complete variable domain is ETGVTQSPTHLIKTRGQQVTLRCSSQSGHNTVSWYQQALGQGPQFIFQYYREEENGRGNFPPRFSGLQFPNYSSELNVNALELDDSALYLCASYLKGQGTQYFGPGTRLLVL.

The chain carries TRBV30 and TRBJ1-3; TRBD1 matches at 9 bases. V lost 5 bases and J lost 4; bases outside the gene matches: 3. This CDR3 region has 13 residues. Germline V gene data show CDR1 as GTSNPN and CDR2 as SVGIG (reference sequence). The CDR3 region is CAWGTGRGNTIYF. The CDR3 DNA follows: TGTGCCTGGGGGACAGGGCGAGGAAACACCATATATTTT. The full variable domain, with the rest looked up from reference TRBV30 and TRBJ1-3, is SQTIHQWPATLVQPVGSPLSLECTVEGTSNPNLYWYRQAAGRGLQLLFYSVGIGQISSEVPQNLSASRPQDRQFILSSKKLLLSDSGFYLCAWGTGRGNTIYFGEGSWLTVV.

The V gene is TRBV4-2, the J gene TRBJ2-7, with a possible D match to TRBD2 (6 bases). The germline gives CDR1 LGHNA, CDR2 YNFKEQ. The CDR3 consists of 14 residues. V was trimmed by 4 bases and J by 1 base, leaving 11 bases between them. CDR3 coding DNA: TGTGCCAGCAGCCCTGGGAGGATATCCTACGAGCAGTACTTC. This codes for CASSPGRISYEQYF.

The V call is TRBV7-9, the J call TRBJ2-2; perhaps TRBD2 as D (5 bases). Germline V gene lookup returns CDR1 SEHNR and CDR2 FQNEAQ (reference sequence). The CDR3 has 16 amino acids. Trimming took 1 base from V and 1 from J, leaving 10 bases between them. The CDR3 nucleotides read TGTGCCAGCAGCTTAGGTGTAGGAGGGAACACCGGGGAGCTGTTTTTT. Protein sequence: CASSLGVGGNTGELFF.

The chain uses TRBV2 and TRBJ2-5; 9 bases align to TRBD1. The end of the DNA is better explained by TRBJ2-7, so the J call may be wrong. This CDR3 has 13 amino acids. Per germline, CDR1 SNHLY and CDR2 FYNNEI. The chain's CDR3 is CAGTGGMTYEQYF. Written as DNA, the CDR3 is TGTGCCGGTACAGGGGGCATGACTTACGAGCAGTACTTC.

V usage is TRBV6-6 and J usage is TRBJ2-4; 9 nucleotides match TRBD1. This CDR3 spans 14 amino acids. Germline lookup yields CDR1 MNHNY and CDR2 SVGAGI (reference sequence). Unmatched junction bases numbered 8, after V lost 7 bases and J lost 7 bases. The CDR3 here is CASIAQGASNIQYF. DNA for the CDR3: TGTGCCAGCATTGCACAGGGGGCGAGTAACATTCAGTACTTC.